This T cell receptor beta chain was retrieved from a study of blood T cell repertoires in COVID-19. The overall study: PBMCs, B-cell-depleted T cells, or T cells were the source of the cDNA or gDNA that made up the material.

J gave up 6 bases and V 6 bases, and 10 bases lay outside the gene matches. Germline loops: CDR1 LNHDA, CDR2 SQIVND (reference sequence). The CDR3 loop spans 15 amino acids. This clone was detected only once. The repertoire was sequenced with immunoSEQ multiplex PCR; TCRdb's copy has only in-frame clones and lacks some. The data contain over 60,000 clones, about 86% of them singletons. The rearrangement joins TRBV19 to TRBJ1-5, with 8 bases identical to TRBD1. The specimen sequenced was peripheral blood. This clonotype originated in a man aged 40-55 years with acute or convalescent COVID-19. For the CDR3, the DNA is TGTGCCAGTAGCCCCCTGGCAGGGGGCACTCAGCCCCAGCATTTT. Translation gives CASSPLAGGTQPQHF.